This T cell receptor beta chain appears in the sequencing data of a study of PD-1 blockade in classical Hodgkin lymphoma. Time point of the sample: cycle 4 day 1 (C4D1), after five to seven weeks of nivolumab. All patients relapsed after autologous stem cell transplantation, and brentuximab vedotin exposure varied. Thawed PBMCs underwent magnetic negative selection to yield purified CD4+ T cells. Germline trimming cut 3 bases from V and 2 bases from J; bases unmatched to any gene: 6. The CDR3 is 15 residues long. CDR1 SGHDT and CDR2 YYEEEE come from the germline V gene. TCRdb's copy holds only in-frame clones and misses some; the assay was immunoSEQ multiplex PCR. The profile covers around 25,000 clones, with approximately 85% appearing a single time and over 2% taken by the ten largest.

This TCR was sampled from a human donor with classical Hodgkin lymphoma. The genes are TRBV5-6 and TRBJ1-2; 8 bases line up with TRBD1. This specimen was CD4+ T cells from blood, taken before the fourth cycle of nivolumab. CDR3 region: CASSSRTGINYGYTF. The CDR3 DNA sequence: TGTGCCAGCAGCTCCAGGACAGGGATAAACTATGGCTACACCTTC.